These 23 T cell receptor beta chains originate from one sample sequenced in a study of blood T cells in healthy people across ages. A second PCR, run for roughly 7 to 11 cycles, used a sample-barcoded 5' primer plus a J-beta primer mix. TCRdb re-called the 5' RACE reads through MiXCR, storing one row per CDR3 protein. The data show around 1,000,000 distinct CDR3 sequences, with around 27% seen just once and less than 0.85% held by the top ten. The data were also submitted as part of a second study, on T cells of mothers and their children.

Sequencing was performed on blood. All receptors come from a girl aged 2-15 years in good health.

This clonotype was counted between two and nine times. The chain carries TRBV15 and TRBJ1-6; D not certain. This CDR3 has 13 amino acids. The V end lost 3 bases, the J end lost 6 bases, and 6 bases lay between the germline ends. CDR1 is LNHNV, CDR2 YYDKDF, per germline (reference sequence). Here the CDR3 reads CATSRDGNSPLHF. The CDR3 DNA follows: TGTGCCACCAGCAGGGACGGTAATTCACCCCTCCACTTT. The variable domain in full, completed from reference TRBV15 and TRBJ1-6, reads DAMVIQNPRYQVTQFGKPVTLSCSQTLNHNVMYWYQQKSSQAPKLLFHYYDKDFNNEADTPDNFQSRRPNTSFCFLDIRSPGLGDTAMYLCATSRDGNSPLHFGNGTRLTVT.

The table lists this clonotype with a few counts. This sequence joins TRBV7-3 and TRBJ2-5, with D possibly TRBD1 on 5 matching bases. This CDR3 is built from 13 residues. The germline V and J ends were trimmed by 7 bases and 2 bases, with 11 bases remaining between them. Germline CDR1 and CDR2: SGHTA and FQGTGA. This chain's CDR3 is CASKDKVQETQYF. CDR3 nucleotides: TGTGCCAGCAAGGACAAGGTACAAGAGACCCAGTACTTC.

This clonotype was seen a few times. The chain is built from TRBV27 and TRBJ1-2, with TRBD1 matching over 8 bases. This CDR3 has 14 amino acids. Germline V CDR1 and CDR2: MNHEY, SMNVEV (reference sequence). Trimming cost V 2 bases and J 6 bases; bases outside gene matches: 5. The CDR3 here is CASSLPGGNDGYTF. The CDR3 nucleotides are TGTGCCAGCAGTTTACCAGGGGGCAATGATGGCTACACCTTC.

Note on this clonotype: A much larger clone sits a single nucleotide away, making a read error possible. The gene calls are TRBV6-5 and TRBJ2-7, with 10 bases matching TRBD2. The V gene's germline CDR1 is MNHEY and CDR2 SVGAGI. This CDR3 comprises 13 residues. The CDR3 DNA sequence: TGTGCCAGCGGGAGCGGGAGGGCCTACGCGCAGTACTTC. It specifies CASGSGRAYAQYF.

The J gene is TRBJ1-1, the V gene TRBV11-1; D is ambiguous. The CDR3 totals 16 residues. V dropped 3 bases and J dropped 5 bases, with 19 bases sitting between them. Germline V lookup: CDR1 SGHAT, CDR2 FQDESV (reference sequence). In DNA, the CDR3 is TGTGCCAGCAGCTTTCCAGCTTTGGGCCGTAGAACTGAAGCTTTCTTT. Amino acid sequence: CASSFPALGRRTEAFF.

This clonotype was counted between two and nine times. CDR3 in amino acids: CASSIGVQPQHF. DNA of the CDR3: TGTGCCAGTAGTATAGGCGTACAGCCCCAGCATTTT. The V and J genes are TRBV19 and TRBJ1-5; the D is unclear. V was cut by 1 base and J by 7 bases, with 5 bases left in between. The CDR3 is made up of 12 amino acids. Germline V gives CDR1 LNHDA, CDR2 SQIVND (reference sequence).

The rearrangement links TRBV20-1 to TRBJ1-1, with TRBD1 as a possible D gene (5 bases). The germline V and J ends were trimmed by 3 bases and 8 bases, with 7 bases remaining between them. Germline CDR1 reads DFQATT; CDR2 reads SNEGSKA (reference sequence). This CDR3 has 10 amino acids. CDR3 in amino acids: CSARWTEAFF. Here the CDR3 DNA reads TGCAGTGCTAGGTGGACAGAAGCTTTCTTT.

As for this clonotype: It is likely a read error, because the conserved phenylalanine at the end of the CDR3 is missing. V usage is TRBV2 and J usage is TRBJ2-5, with D possibly matching TRBD2 (6 bases). Trimming pared 7 bases from V and 5 bases from J, leaving 23 bases between. The CDR3 has 16 residues. The germline V gene has CDR1 SNHLY and CDR2 FYNNEI. CDR3 protein: CASNGYGGGRRETQYL. Written as DNA, the CDR3 is TGTGCCAGCAACGGGTACGGGGGTGGTCGAAGGGAGACCCAGTACCTC.

The chain carries TRBV11-2 and TRBJ2-3, with D perhaps TRBD1 (6 bases). Germline-derived CDR1 and CDR2 are SGHAT and FQNNGV. CDR3 length equals 16 residues. V shed 6 bases and J shed 4 bases, with 20 bases lying between them. For the CDR3, the DNA is TGTGCCAGCAGTTCCGGAACAATAGGGGGATCAGATACGCAGTATTTT. It specifies CASSSGTIGGSDTQYF.

V gene TRBV12-3 or TRBV12-4 combines with J gene TRBJ1-1; weak D call: TRBD1 (5 bases). V was clipped by 5 bases and J by 1 base, with 11 bases between them. The CDR3 sequence is 14 residues long. The CDR3 sequence is CASSSMGPNTEAFF. In DNA form, the CDR3 reads TGTGCCAGCAGTAGTATGGGACCGAACACTGAAGCTTTCTTT.

The chain combines TRBV6-1 with TRBJ2-1; D is tentatively TRBD1 or TRBD2 (5 bases each). CDR1 MNHNS and CDR2 SASEGT come from the germline V gene. The CDR3 is 14 amino acids. V gave up 6 bases and J gave up 5 bases, with 14 bases separating them. CDR3 nucleotide sequence: TGTGCCAGCAGCATAGCCGAGGGGAACAATGAGCAGTTCTTC. Translating it yields CASSIAEGNNEQFF.

The V call is TRBV5-8, the J call TRBJ2-5; 8 positions match TRBD2. The trim removed 4 bases at V and 4 bases at J, leaving 9 bases unmatched. The CDR3 runs 15 residues. Germline CDR1 reads SGHTS; CDR2 reads YDEGEE. The CDR3 coding sequence is TGTGCCAGCAGCCTCGGGGGGGGCAGAGGAGAGACCCAGTACTTC. Protein product: CASSLGGGRGETQYF.

This rearrangement joins TRBV20-1 to TRBJ2-5; either TRBD1 or TRBD2 may supply D (6 bases each). The length of the CDR3 is 15 residues. Germline V gives CDR1 DFQATT, CDR2 SNEGSKA (reference sequence). The V gene lost 6 bases and the J gene lost 1 base, with 18 bases spanning the gap. DNA of the CDR3: TGCAGTGCCCCTAGTGGAGGGACACTCCAAGAGACCCAGTACTTC. Its protein product is CSAPSGGTLQETQYF.

This clonotype appeared a few times. This sequence joins TRBV29-1 and TRBJ2-1; perhaps TRBD2 as D (5 bases). CDR3 length: 12 amino acids. The germline V gene has CDR1 SQVTM and CDR2 ANQGSEA. V lost 6 bases and J 4 bases, leaving 10 bases between the germline ends. CDR3 coding DNA: TGCAGCGTCCTGGACTTGTACAATGAGCAGTTCTTC. Encoded protein: CSVLDLYNEQFF.

This clonotype turned up a few times. CDR3 loop: CASSEAGQGFYNEQFF. The CDR3 coding sequence is TGTGCCAGCAGTGAAGCAGGACAGGGGTTCTACAATGAGCAGTTCTTC. V usage is TRBV6-1 and J usage is TRBJ2-1, with 9 positions matching TRBD1. From germline, CDR1 is MNHNS and CDR2 SASEGT. The J segment lost 3 bases and the V segment lost 0 bases, leaving 3 bases of the junction unmatched. The CDR3 extends over 16 amino acids.

This rearrangement joins TRBV20-1 to TRBJ2-3; 8 bases line up with TRBD2. J was trimmed by 1 base and V by 3 bases; bases with no gene match: 9. CDR3 length: 16 residues. Germline V gives CDR1 DFQATT, CDR2 SNEGSKA (reference sequence). The CDR3 loop reads CSARAPGGPGTDTQYF. In DNA form, the CDR3 reads TGCAGTGCTAGGGCGCCGGGAGGGCCGGGCACAGATACGCAGTATTTT.

This chain uses TRBV27 with TRBJ2-7; D is perhaps TRBD2 (6 bases). CDR3 length: 15 residues. From germline, CDR1 is MNHEY and CDR2 SMNVEV (reference sequence). V lost 8 bases, J lost 3 bases, and 20 bases lay in between. The CDR3 region is CASGVHGGVLYEQYF. CDR3 sequence (DNA): TGTGCCAGCGGTGTTCACGGGGGAGTGCTCTACGAGCAGTACTTC.

The gene calls are TRBV12-3 or TRBV12-4 and TRBJ2-5; D uncertain. The DNA end is a closer match to TRBJ2-1, so the J assignment may be wrong. This CDR3 region has 11 residues. The chain's CDR3 is CASSFEEEQFF. As DNA, the CDR3 is TGTGCCAGCAGTTTCGAGGAAGAGCAGTTCTTC.

The chain employs TRBV20-1 and TRBJ2-4, with D possibly TRBD1 on 5 matching bases. The germline V gene has CDR1 DFQATT and CDR2 SNEGSKA (reference sequence). The CDR3 sequence is 13 residues long. Between the trimmed V and J ends, which lost 3 bases and 7 bases, there was a span of 13 bases. The CDR3 loop is CSARVQGANIQYF. The CDR3 region has the DNA TGCAGTGCTAGGGTTCAGGGTGCGAACATTCAGTACTTC.

This clonotype was found a few times. The CDR3 protein is CASSLTRLAGVNEQFF. DNA for the CDR3: TGTGCCAGCAGTTTAACCCGACTAGCGGGAGTCAATGAGCAGTTCTTC. This rearrangement joins TRBV12-3 or TRBV12-4 to TRBJ2-1; TRBD2 matches at 12 bases. The CDR3 consists of 16 residues. With 2 bases clipped from V and 6 bases from J, the junction kept 5 bases outside the gene matches.

The V and J genes are TRBV20-1 and TRBJ1-4; TRBD1 might be the D (5 bases). Trimming took 3 bases from V and 7 from J, leaving 18 bases between them. Germline V gene sequence: CDR1 DFQATT, CDR2 SNEGSKA (reference sequence). The CDR3 has 15 amino acids. CDR3 bases: TGCAGTGCTAGGGGGCGACGTGATGGGGGTGAAAAACTGTTTTTT. Translated, it gives CSARGRRDGGEKLFF.

The chain couples TRBV9 to TRBJ2-3; 13 bases map to TRBD2. CDR3 length equals 17 residues. From germline, CDR1 is SGDLS and CDR2 YYNGEE. V was pared by 4 bases and J by 3 bases, with 8 bases of the junction left unmatched. The CDR3 sequence: CASSTTSGRAATDTQYF. In nucleotides, the CDR3 is TGTGCCAGCAGCACCACTAGCGGGAGGGCCGCGACAGATACGCAGTATTTT. Together with reference TRBV9 and TRBJ2-3, the CDR3 gives the full variable domain: DSGVTQTPKHLITATGQRVTLRCSPRSGDLSVYWYQQSLDQGLQFLIQYYNGEERAKGNILERFSAQQFPDLHSELNLSSLELGDSALYFCASSTTSGRAATDTQYFGPGTRLTVL.

This clonotype occurred a few times. A clone one base away is much larger, so this may be a read error. This chain links TRBV28 with TRBJ2-5; 7 bases agree with TRBD1. The DNA matches TRBJ2-1 better at its end, which makes the J call doubtful. This CDR3 is built from 13 residues. CDR1 and CDR2 (germline): MDHEN, SYDVKM. CDR3 protein: CASSTGTVNEQFF. CDR3 nucleotides: TGTGCCAGCAGCACCGGGACAGTCAATGAGCAGTTCTTC.